In its sample, the clone carrying this TCR beta chain was seen many times. The antigen is unknown. TCR cDNA molecules were tagged individually, and each one carried a unique molecular identifier. TCRdb re-called the 5' RACE reads through MiXCR, storing one row per CDR3 protein. The sample lists 20,000 to 25,000 distinct CDR3 sequences; approximately 4.4% were seen once. The ends lost 4 bases at V and 1 base at J; junction bases unmatched: 7. CDR1 is SGHTS and CDR2 is YDEGEE in the germline V gene. CDR3 size: 16 residues. This sample was taken from a study of spatial heterogeneity in lung cancer. Findings and caveats of the study: TCRs found ubiquitously expanded in tumor appeared in blood more at resection than at follow-up.

Stated time point: sample taken at primary tumor resection. Sequencing covered unsorted whole RNA taken from tumor, nontumor lung or frozen PBMC. The J gene is TRBJ1-5, the V gene TRBV5-8; 8 positions match TRBD1. The sequence was obtained from a male donor with early-stage non-small cell lung cancer. The sequencing used PBMCs, collected at surgery. CDR3 in amino acids: CASSRGQGGSNQPQHF. The CDR3 bases are TGTGCCAGCAGCCGAGGACAGGGAGGAAGCAATCAGCCCCAGCATTTT. The full variable domain, completed using reference TRBV5-8 and TRBJ1-5, is EAGVTQSPTHLIKTRGQQATLRCSPISGHTSVYWYQQALGLGLQFLLWYDEGEERNRGNFPPRFSGRQFPNYSSELNVNALELEDSALYLCASSRGQGGSNQPQHFGDGTRLSIL.